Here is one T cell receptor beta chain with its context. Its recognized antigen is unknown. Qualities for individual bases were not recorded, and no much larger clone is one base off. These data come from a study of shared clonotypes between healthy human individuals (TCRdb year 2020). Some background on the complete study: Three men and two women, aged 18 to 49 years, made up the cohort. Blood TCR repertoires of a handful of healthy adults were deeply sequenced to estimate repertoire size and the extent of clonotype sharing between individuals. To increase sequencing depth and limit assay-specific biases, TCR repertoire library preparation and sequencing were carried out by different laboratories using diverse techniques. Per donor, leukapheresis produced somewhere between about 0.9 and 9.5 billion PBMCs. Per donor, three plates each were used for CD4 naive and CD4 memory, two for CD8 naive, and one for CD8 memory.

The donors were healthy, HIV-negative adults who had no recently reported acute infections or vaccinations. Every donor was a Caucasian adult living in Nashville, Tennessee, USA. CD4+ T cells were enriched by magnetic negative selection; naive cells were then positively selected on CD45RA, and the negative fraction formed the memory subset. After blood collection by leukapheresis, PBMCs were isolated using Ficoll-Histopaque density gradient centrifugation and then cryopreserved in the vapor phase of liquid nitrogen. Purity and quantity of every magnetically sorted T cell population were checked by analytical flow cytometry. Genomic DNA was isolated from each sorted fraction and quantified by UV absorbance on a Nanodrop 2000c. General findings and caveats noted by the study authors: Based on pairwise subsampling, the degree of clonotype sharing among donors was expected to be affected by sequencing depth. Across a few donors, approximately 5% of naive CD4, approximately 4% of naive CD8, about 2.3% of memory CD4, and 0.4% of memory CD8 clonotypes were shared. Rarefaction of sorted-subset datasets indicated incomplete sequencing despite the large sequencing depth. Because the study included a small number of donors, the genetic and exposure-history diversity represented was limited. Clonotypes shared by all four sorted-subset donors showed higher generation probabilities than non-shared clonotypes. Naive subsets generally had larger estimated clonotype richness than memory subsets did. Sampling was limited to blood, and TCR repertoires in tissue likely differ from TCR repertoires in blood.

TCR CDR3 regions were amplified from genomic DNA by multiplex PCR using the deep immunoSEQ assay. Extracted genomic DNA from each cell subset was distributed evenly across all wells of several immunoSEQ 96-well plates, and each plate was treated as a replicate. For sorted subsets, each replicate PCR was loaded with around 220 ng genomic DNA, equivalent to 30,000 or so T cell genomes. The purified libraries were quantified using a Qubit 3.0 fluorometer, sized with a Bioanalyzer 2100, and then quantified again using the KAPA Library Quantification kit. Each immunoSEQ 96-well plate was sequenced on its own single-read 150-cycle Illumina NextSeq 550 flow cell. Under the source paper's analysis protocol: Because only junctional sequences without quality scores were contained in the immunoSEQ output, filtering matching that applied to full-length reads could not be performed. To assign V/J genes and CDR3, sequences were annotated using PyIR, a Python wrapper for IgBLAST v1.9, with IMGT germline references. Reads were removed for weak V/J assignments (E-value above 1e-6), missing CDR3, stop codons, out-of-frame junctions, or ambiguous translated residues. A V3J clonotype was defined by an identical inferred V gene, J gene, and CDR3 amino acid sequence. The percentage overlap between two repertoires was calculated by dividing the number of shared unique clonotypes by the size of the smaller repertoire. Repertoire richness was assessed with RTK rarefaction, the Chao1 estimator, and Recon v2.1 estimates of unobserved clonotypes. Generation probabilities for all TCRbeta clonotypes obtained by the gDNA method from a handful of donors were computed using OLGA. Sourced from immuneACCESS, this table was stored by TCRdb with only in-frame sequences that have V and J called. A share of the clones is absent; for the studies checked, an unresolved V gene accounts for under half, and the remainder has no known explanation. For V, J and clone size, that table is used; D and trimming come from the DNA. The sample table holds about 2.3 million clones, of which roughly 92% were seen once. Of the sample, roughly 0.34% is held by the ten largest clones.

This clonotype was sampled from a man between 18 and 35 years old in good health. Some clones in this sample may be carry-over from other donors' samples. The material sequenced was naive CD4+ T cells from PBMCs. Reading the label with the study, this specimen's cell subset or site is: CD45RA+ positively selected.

This receptor carries the CDR3 CASSSGTGVTDTQYF. The DNA sequence follows: TGTGCCAGCAGCAGCGGGACAGGGGTCACAGATACGCAGTATTTT. The sequence links TRBV4-2 to TRBJ2-3, with TRBD1 matching 10 junction bases. At the junction V is shortened by 5 bases and J by 2 bases; bases outside the gene matches: 4. The CDR3 covers 15 residues, taking in both the cysteine and the phenylalanine. Only CDR3 DNA is held: 45 bases, read in frame from base 1. The germline V gene encodes CDR1 LGHNA and CDR2 YNFKEQ.